One sample yielded the 29 T cell receptor beta chains listed below, sequenced in a study of blood T cell repertoires in COVID-19. Assay: immunoSEQ multiplex PCR; the TCRdb copy retains only in-frame clones and omits some. The table records about 280,000 clones, about 82% of them present only once. The sequencing input was peripheral blood. The receptors derive from a man aged 50 to 60 with active or convalescent COVID-19.

This chain connects TRBV6-5 to TRBJ2-5; no reliable D call. CDR1 MNHEY and CDR2 SVGAGI come from the germline V gene. Trimming cost V 8 bases and J 4 bases, with 14 bases left between them. CDR3 length: 13 amino acids. The CDR3 DNA is TGTGCCAGCTCTCCGAGCGTCGGAGAGACCCAGTACTTC. Its translation is CASSPSVGETQYF.

The rearrangement joins TRBV30 to TRBJ1-1, with unresolved D. V lost 1 base, J lost 1 base, and 13 bases lay in between. From germline, CDR1 is GTSNPN and CDR2 SVGIG (reference sequence). This CDR3 has 15 amino acids. Written as DNA, the CDR3 is TGTGCCTGGAGTGCCTCGGGTACGGGGAACACTGAAGCTTTCTTT. Translating it yields CAWSASGTGNTEAFF.

This clone occurred once. This chain joins TRBV6-5 and TRBJ2-2; D might be TRBD1 (5 bases). The CDR3 runs 16 residues. The germline V and J ends were trimmed by 2 bases and 6 bases, with 16 bases remaining between them. Germline lookup yields CDR1 MNHEY and CDR2 SVGAGI. This CDR3 is CASSYESSKGSGELFF. The CDR3 coding sequence is TGTGCCAGCAGTTACGAAAGTTCTAAGGGGTCCGGGGAGCTGTTTTTT.

This chain joins TRBV28 and TRBJ1-1; D may be TRBD1 (5 bases). The germline CDR1 and CDR2 sequences are MDHEN and SYDVKM. The length of the CDR3 is 13 residues. CDR3 protein: CACREGKNTEAFF. The CDR3 nucleotides read TGTGCTTGCAGGGAGGGGAAGAACACTGAAGCTTTCTTT. Filled out from reference TRBV28 and TRBJ1-1, the complete variable domain reads DVKVTQSSRYLVKRTGEKVFLECVQDMDHENMFWYRQDPGLGLRLIYFSYDVKMKEKGDIPEGYSVSREKKERFSLILESASTNQTSMYLCACREGKNTEAFFGQGTRLTVV.

The chain uses TRBV13 and TRBJ2-4, with TRBD1 matching 8 bases. The CDR3 is 18 amino acids. Trimming at V came to 1 base and at J to 3 bases, leaving 11 bases not matched to a gene. CDR1 PRHDT and CDR2 FYEKMQ come from the germline V gene (reference sequence). In DNA, the CDR3 is TGTGCCAGCAGCTTAGCCCGTTTGCGGACAGGGAGCAAAAACATTCAGTACTTC. This gives the protein CASSLARLRTGSKNIQYF. The variable domain in full, with the rest retrieved from reference TRBV13 and TRBJ2-4, is AAGVIQSPRHLIKEKRETATLKCYPIPRHDTVYWYQQGPGQDPQFLISFYEKMQSDKGSIPDRFSAQQFSDYHSELNMSSLELGDSALYFCASSLARLRTGSKNIQYFGAGTRLSVL.

The chain employs TRBV28 and TRBJ2-1; 11 bases align to TRBD2. Germline V gene sequence: CDR1 MDHEN, CDR2 SYDVKM. V lost 1 base, J lost 5 bases, and 1 base stayed unmatched. The CDR3 length is 15 residues. The CDR3 bases are TGTGCCAGCAGTTTATTACTAGCGGGAGACAATGAGCAGTTCTTC. It yields the protein CASSLLLAGDNEQFF. Full variable domain (missing parts from reference TRBV28 and TRBJ2-1): DVKVTQSSRYLVKRTGEKVFLECVQDMDHENMFWYRQDPGLGLRLIYFSYDVKMKEKGDIPEGYSVSREKKERFSLILESASTNQTSMYLCASSLLLAGDNEQFFGPGTRLTVL.

The chain is built from TRBV25-1 and TRBJ2-3, with D possibly matching TRBD1 (6 bases). The V and J ends lost 4 bases and 5 bases respectively, with 10 bases between them. Per germline, CDR1 MGHDK and CDR2 SYGVNS. This CDR3 has 13 residues. The CDR3 DNA follows: TGTGCCAGCAGTGGGGGGCTTGTAGATACGCAGTATTTT. It specifies CASSGGLVDTQYF.

The CDR3 loop is CASSLLGAVNTEAFF. The CDR3 nucleotides are TGTGCCAGCAGCTTACTAGGGGCCGTGAACACTGAAGCTTTCTTT. V usage is TRBV7-9 and J usage is TRBJ1-1, with TRBD1 as a possible D gene (5 bases). Germline V gene data show CDR1 as SEHNR and CDR2 as FQNEAQ (reference sequence). The CDR3 length is 15 residues. Deletions cut 2 bases from V and 0 bases from J, with 10 bases between.

This chain links TRBV6-1 with TRBJ1-6; TRBD1 might be the D (5 bases). With 2 bases removed from V and 4 bases from J, the gap between germline ends came to 12 bases. CDR3 size: 16 residues. Germline lookup yields CDR1 MNHNS and CDR2 SASEGT. The CDR3 reads CASSERGASYNSPLHF. CDR3 in DNA: TGTGCCAGCAGTGAACGCGGGGCCTCGTATAATTCACCCCTCCACTTT.

V usage is TRBV27 and J usage is TRBJ2-7, with TRBD1 matching 11 bases. The germline CDR1 and CDR2 sequences are MNHEY and SMNVEV (reference sequence). V gave up 7 bases and J gave up 6 bases; unmatched junction bases: 26. The CDR3 sequence is 20 residues long. The CDR3 reads CASTRTGGPPMLAGKGEQYF. CDR3 sequence (DNA): TGTGCCAGCACCCGGACAGGGGGCCCACCCATGCTAGCTGGAAAAGGCGAGCAGTACTTC.

The chain carries TRBV24-1 and TRBJ2-7; D perhaps matches TRBD1 (6 bases). The ends were cut back, 7 bases at V and 2 bases at J, with 11 bases in the middle. Germline values: CDR1 KGHDR, CDR2 SFDVKD. The CDR3 extends over 13 amino acids. In DNA, the CDR3 is TGTGCCACCAGACGACAGGAGACCTACGAGCAGTACTTC. Residues: CATRRQETYEQYF.

J is TRBJ2-2 and V is TRBV5-4; tentatively, D is TRBD1 (5 bases). The CDR3 totals 15 residues. Trimming shortened V by 2 bases and J by 1 base, and 9 bases separated the two germline ends. The germline gives CDR1 SGHNT, CDR2 YYREEE (reference sequence). Here the CDR3 DNA reads TGTGCCAGCAGCTTACAGACAGTGAACACCGGGGAGCTGTTTTTT. Its protein is CASSLQTVNTGELFF.

This clone was observed a handful of times. The V and J genes are TRBV19 and TRBJ1-1, with D perhaps matching TRBD1 (5 bases). Germline V gene lookup returns CDR1 LNHDA and CDR2 SQIVND (reference sequence). V was cut by 2 bases and J by 5 bases, with 9 bases left in between. The CDR3 has 13 residues. The CDR3 bases are TGTGCCAGTAGTATAACAGGCTGGACTGAAGCTTTCTTT. Translated, it gives CASSITGWTEAFF.

The chain employs TRBV13 and TRBJ2-3; 8 bases are a match to TRBD2. The CDR3 extends over 15 amino acids. Germline V lookup: CDR1 PRHDT, CDR2 FYEKMQ (reference sequence). V shed 5 bases and J 2 bases; nucleotides not matched to a gene: 6. The CDR3 DNA reads TGTGCCAGCAGCGTAGCGGGAACGCTCACAGATACGCAGTATTTT. This encodes CASSVAGTLTDTQYF.

The V and J genes are TRBV4-2 and TRBJ2-7, with a weak D call TRBD1 (6 bases). This CDR3 is 16 amino acids long. The V end lost 0 bases, the J end lost 0 bases, and 12 bases lay between the germline ends. Germline CDR1 reads LGHNA; CDR2 reads YNFKEQ. The CDR3 here is CASSQDFGQSSYEQYF. The CDR3 bases are TGTGCCAGCAGCCAAGATTTCGGACAGTCCTCCTACGAGCAGTACTTC.

The chain employs TRBV13 and TRBJ1-5, with D uncertain. This CDR3 has 19 residues. The germline V gene encodes CDR1 PRHDT and CDR2 FYEKMQ (reference sequence). The V end was cut by 5 bases, the J end by 2 bases, with 25 bases between. CDR3 protein: CASSASRRGARYGNQPQHF. The CDR3 region has the DNA TGTGCCAGCAGCGCAAGTAGGCGGGGAGCGCGATATGGCAATCAGCCCCAGCATTTT.

This chain uses TRBV5-8 with TRBJ1-1; D unresolved. The CDR3 runs to 15 residues. Germline V CDR1 and CDR2: SGHTS, YDEGEE. Trimming stripped 4 bases from V and 10 bases from J, with 23 bases between. The CDR3 is CASSTLLRAGSRAFF. CDR3 nucleotides: TGTGCCAGCAGCACATTACTCCGGGCGGGCTCCCGAGCTTTCTTT.

The J gene is TRBJ2-2, the V gene TRBV7-3; D is undetermined. Trimming took 2 bases from V and 3 from J, leaving 7 bases between them. The length of the CDR3 is 14 residues. The germline gives CDR1 SGHTA, CDR2 FQGTGA. This CDR3 reads CASSLGVYTGELFF. CDR3 coding DNA: TGTGCCAGCAGCTTAGGAGTATACACCGGGGAGCTGTTTTTT.

The chain is built from TRBV7-8 and TRBJ2-1; D is perhaps TRBD1 (6 bases). This CDR3 has 14 amino acids. Trimming left V 5 bases short and J 6 bases short, with 14 bases between. The germline gives CDR1 SGHVS, CDR2 FQNEAQ. The CDR3 loop is CASSPREGGNEQFF. The DNA of the CDR3 is TGTGCCAGCAGCCCCCGGGAAGGGGGCAATGAGCAGTTCTTC. The full variable domain, with the rest looked up from reference TRBV7-8 and TRBJ2-1, is GAGVSQSPRYKVAKRGQDVALRCDPISGHVSLFWYQQALGQGPEFLTYFQNEAQLDKSGLPSDRFFAERPEGSVSTLKIQRTQQEDSAVYLCASSPREGGNEQFFGPGTRLTVL.

The V and J genes are TRBV5-1 and TRBJ2-1; TRBD2 matches at 12 bases. This CDR3 has 19 amino acids. After removal of 1 base from V and 0 bases from J, the junction contained 8 bases not matched to a gene. Looked up from germline, CDR1 is SGHRS and CDR2 is YFSETQ. The CDR3 DNA reads as TGCGCCAGCAGCTTGTGGCTAGCGGGAGGGTCACGCTCCTACAATGAGCAGTTCTTC. It specifies CASSLWLAGGSRSYNEQFF.

This clone was observed a single time. This CDR3 reads CASSGQGVDTQYF. The CDR3 DNA follows: TGCGCCAGCAGCGGACAGGGGGTAGATACGCAGTATTTT. V usage is TRBV5-1 and J usage is TRBJ2-3, with 10 bases aligning to TRBD1. CDR1 SGHRS and CDR2 YFSETQ come from the germline V gene. This CDR3 contains 13 residues. Germline trimming cut 4 bases from V and 5 bases from J; bases unmatched to any gene: 1.

The V and J genes are TRBV5-1 and TRBJ2-7; 9 positions agree with TRBD2. The CDR3 loop spans 15 amino acids. CDR1 is SGHRS, CDR2 YFSETQ, per germline. J gave up 2 bases and V 0 bases, and 3 bases lay outside the gene matches. CDR3 bases: TGCGCCAGCAGCTTGGGGGCGGGAGGGCCCTACGAGCAGTACTTC. Translation: CASSLGAGGPYEQYF.

This clone occurred a few times. The chain is built from TRBV2 and TRBJ2-7; D is perhaps TRBD1 (6 bases). CDR1 and CDR2 (germline): SNHLY, FYNNEI. Trimming took 7 bases from V and 4 from J, leaving 17 bases between them. The CDR3 extends over 14 amino acids. The CDR3 spells CASTSQGIRYEQYF. The CDR3 DNA reads as TGTGCCAGCACTTCCCAGGGGATACGATACGAGCAGTACTTC.

The chain combines TRBV19 with TRBJ1-2; D gene ambiguous. CDR1 and CDR2 from the germline V gene are LNHDA and SQIVND (reference sequence). Trimming pared 3 bases from V and 0 bases from J, leaving 11 bases between. This CDR3 is built from 15 residues. This chain's CDR3 is CASSIGGYSNYGYTF. DNA for the CDR3: TGTGCCAGTAGTATTGGAGGGTATTCTAACTATGGCTACACCTTC.

This clone was detected only once. The V call is TRBV9, the J call TRBJ2-1; 12 bases line up with TRBD2. V was pared by 4 bases and J by 8 bases, with 7 bases of the junction left unmatched. Germline V CDR1 and CDR2: SGDLS, YYNGEE. The CDR3 is 15 amino acids. The CDR3 is CASSIPSGRADEQFF. The DNA for the CDR3 is TGTGCCAGCAGCATCCCTAGCGGGAGGGCCGATGAGCAGTTCTTC.

This chain uses TRBV7-8 with TRBJ1-6; D perhaps matches TRBD1 (6 bases). The CDR3 totals 19 residues. Germline V gives CDR1 SGHVS, CDR2 FQNEAQ. V was shortened by 0 bases and J by 7 bases, with 22 bases between the two germline ends. The CDR3 DNA reads TGTGCCAGCAGCTTAGCGCTGAGGGGGGGGCACAGCAGAAATTCACCCCTCCACTTT. Amino acids: CASSLALRGGHSRNSPLHF.

The genes are TRBV24-1 and TRBJ2-1, with TRBD2 identical over 10 bases. V was clipped by 2 bases and J by 4 bases; unmatched bases: 19. Germline CDR1 KGHDR, CDR2 SFDVKD. This CDR3 is 21 amino acids long. CDR3 nucleotide sequence: TGTGCCACCAGTGATTCGAAGCGGGGACTAGCGAACTCCGCAATATACAATGAGCAGTTCTTC. The encoded protein is CATSDSKRGLANSAIYNEQFF.

The rearrangement uses TRBV4-1 and TRBJ1-2; no clear D gene. V lost 1 base to trimming and J lost 6 bases, with 15 bases between them. In germline, CDR1 is MGHRA, CDR2 YSYEKL. The CDR3 has 15 amino acids. CDR3: CASSQVVGNRNGYTF. The CDR3 coding sequence is TGCGCCAGCAGCCAAGTCGTCGGGAATCGAAATGGCTACACCTTC.

The rearrangement joins TRBV18 to TRBJ2-7, with TRBD1 identical over 9 bases. Germline assignment: CDR1 KGHSH and CDR2 LQKENI. V trimming: 4 bases; J trimming: 0 bases; junction bases outside the gene matches: 4. The CDR3 covers 15 residues. CDR3 loop: CASSRDRASSYEQYF. The CDR3 DNA follows: TGTGCCAGCTCACGGGACAGGGCGAGCTCCTACGAGCAGTACTTC.